The 8 T cell receptor beta chains presented below share a single source sample, sequenced in a study of early T cells in non-severe SARS-CoV-2 infection. Each CDR3 protein is one row after TCRdb ran MiXCR on the 5' RACE reads. Seen here are some 66,000 distinct CDR3 sequences, around an eighth observed once, and the top ten hold roughly 4.6%. Sequenced sample: whole blood. All receptors derive from an adult who was a healthcare worker with PCR-confirmed SARS-CoV-2 infection or an uninfected control (not recorded which).

This clonotype was recorded a few times. The CDR3 region is CASTGGRQETQYF. CDR3 sequence (DNA): TGTGCCAGCACTGGCGGGAGGCAAGAGACCCAGTACTTC. The chain carries TRBV2 and TRBJ2-5; 8 positions agree with TRBD2. Germline trimming cut 7 bases from V and 2 bases from J; bases unmatched to any gene: 3. CDR1 is SNHLY and CDR2 is FYNNEI in the germline V gene. The CDR3 extends over 13 amino acids.

This clonotype was picked up a small number of times. V usage is TRBV2 and J usage is TRBJ2-1; perhaps TRBD2 as D (6 bases). The CDR3 contains 14 residues. In germline, CDR1 is SNHLY, CDR2 FYNNEI. The V end was cut by 8 bases, the J end by 8 bases, with 19 bases between. CDR3 bases: TGTGCCAGCCCGAGGAGGGGTTCAGTCTATGAGCAGTTCTTC. It specifies CASPRRGSVYEQFF.

The V call is TRBV29-1, the J call TRBJ2-7, with 8 bases fitting TRBD2. The germline V gene encodes CDR1 SQVTM and CDR2 ANQGSEA. Trimming took 4 bases from V and 0 from J; bases not matched to a gene: 5. The CDR3 has 14 residues. The CDR3 coding sequence is TGCAGCGTTGCTAGCGGGCGAAGCTCCTACGAGCAGTACTTC. Translation: CSVASGRSSYEQYF.

This clonotype was observed many times. CDR3 region: CASSLAWLAGGPSTDTQYF. Here the CDR3 DNA reads TGTGCCAGCAGCTTAGCGTGGTTAGCGGGGGGTCCAAGCACAGATACGCAGTATTTT. The chain links TRBV7-9 to TRBJ2-3; 10 nucleotides match TRBD2. V was pared by 0 bases and J by 0 bases, with 9 bases of the junction left unmatched. The CDR3 is made up of 19 amino acids. Germline CDR1 is SEHNR and CDR2 is FQNEAQ (reference sequence).

This sequence joins TRBV28 and TRBJ1-2; 7 positions match TRBD1. The ends lost 6 bases at V and 4 bases at J; junction bases unmatched: 8. CDR3 length: 14 residues. The germline V gene encodes CDR1 MDHEN and CDR2 SYDVKM. CDR3 coding DNA: TGTGCCAGCAGGGCCGGACAGGAGACCTATGGCTACACCTTC. This gives the protein CASRAGQETYGYTF.

This clonotype was picked up a small number of times. V usage is TRBV6-5 and J usage is TRBJ1-2; D gene unclear. The CDR3 runs to 15 residues. The germline CDR1 and CDR2 sequences are MNHEY and SVGAGI. The ends were cut back, 0 bases at V and 0 bases at J, with 8 bases in the middle. The DNA for the CDR3 is TGTGCCAGCAGTTACTCTTCGGAAACTAACTATGGCTACACCTTC. This codes for CASSYSSETNYGYTF.

The V gene is TRBV10-3, the J gene TRBJ1-1; perhaps TRBD1 as D (5 bases). V lost 8 bases to trimming and J lost 3 bases, with 13 bases between them. The CDR3 is 13 amino acids. Germline V lookup: CDR1 ENHRY, CDR2 SYGVKD. The DNA for the CDR3 is TGTGCCATCGGTAGGCAGGGAGACACTGAAGCTTTCTTT. Translated: CAIGRQGDTEAFF.

This chain joins TRBV20-1 and TRBJ2-7; 8 bases line up with TRBD1. CDR1 is DFQATT and CDR2 is SNEGSKA in the germline V gene (reference sequence). The CDR3 sequence is 11 residues long. Trimming removed 3 bases from V and 5 bases from J; junction bases left unmatched: 0. CDR3 DNA sequence: TGCAGTGCTAGGACAGGGGACGAGCAGTACTTC. It is translated as CSARTGDEQYF.